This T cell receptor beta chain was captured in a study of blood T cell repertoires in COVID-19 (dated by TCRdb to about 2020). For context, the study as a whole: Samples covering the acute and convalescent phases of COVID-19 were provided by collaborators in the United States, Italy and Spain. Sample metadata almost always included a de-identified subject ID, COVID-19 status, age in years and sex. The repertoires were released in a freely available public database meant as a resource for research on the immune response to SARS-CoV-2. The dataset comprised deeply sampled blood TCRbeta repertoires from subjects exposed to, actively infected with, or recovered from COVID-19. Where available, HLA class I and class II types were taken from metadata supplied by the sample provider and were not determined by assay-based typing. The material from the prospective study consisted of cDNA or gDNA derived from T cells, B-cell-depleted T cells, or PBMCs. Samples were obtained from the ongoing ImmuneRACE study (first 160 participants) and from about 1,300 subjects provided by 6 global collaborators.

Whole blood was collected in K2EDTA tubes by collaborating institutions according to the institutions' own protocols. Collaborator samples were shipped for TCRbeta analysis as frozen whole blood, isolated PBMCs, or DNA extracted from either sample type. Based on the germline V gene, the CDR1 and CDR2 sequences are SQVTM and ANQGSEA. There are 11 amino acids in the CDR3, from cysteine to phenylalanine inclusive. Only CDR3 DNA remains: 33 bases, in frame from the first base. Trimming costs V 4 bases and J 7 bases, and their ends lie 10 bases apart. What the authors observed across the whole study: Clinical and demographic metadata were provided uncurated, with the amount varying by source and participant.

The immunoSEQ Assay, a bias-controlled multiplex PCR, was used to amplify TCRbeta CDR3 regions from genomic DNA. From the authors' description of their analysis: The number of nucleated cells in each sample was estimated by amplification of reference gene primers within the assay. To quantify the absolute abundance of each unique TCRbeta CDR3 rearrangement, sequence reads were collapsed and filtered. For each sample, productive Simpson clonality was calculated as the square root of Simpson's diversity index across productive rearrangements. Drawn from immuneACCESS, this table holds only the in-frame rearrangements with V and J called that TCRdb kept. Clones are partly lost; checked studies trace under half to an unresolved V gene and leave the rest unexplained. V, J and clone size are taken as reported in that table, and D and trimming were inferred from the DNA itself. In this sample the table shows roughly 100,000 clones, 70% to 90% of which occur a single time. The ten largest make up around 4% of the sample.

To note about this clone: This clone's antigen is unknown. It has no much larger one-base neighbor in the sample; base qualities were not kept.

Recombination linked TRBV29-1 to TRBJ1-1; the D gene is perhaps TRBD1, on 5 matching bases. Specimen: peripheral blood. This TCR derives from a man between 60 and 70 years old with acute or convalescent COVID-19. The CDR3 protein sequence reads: CSVGLGVEAFF. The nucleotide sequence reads TGCAGCGTTGGGTTAGGGGTTGAAGCTTTCTTT.